The T cell receptor (beta chain) under discussion was sequenced for a study of radiation and T cells in renal cell carcinoma. Worth noting for this clone: Antigen specificity is unknown.

Only in-frame clones appear in the TCRdb table, and some are missing; sequencing was by immunoSEQ multiplex PCR. The sample holds about 91,000 clones, over 65% seen once. Time point defined: baseline pretreatment blood. The treatment: 15 Gy SBRT to primary tumor, nephrectomy 4 weeks later. Serial blood draws occurred at baseline and 2 and 4 weeks post-SBRT. Clear cell pathology was present in this patient's renal cell carcinoma. Study conclusions and caveats: In blood, top tumor clones expanded by 2 weeks, shrinking by 4.

The starting material was blood, obtained from a patient whose treatment included radiotherapy and nephrectomy. This TCR was recovered from a man between 60 and 75 years old with renal cell carcinoma.

CDR3 residues: CASTREGQSNYGYTF. In nucleotides, the CDR3 is TGTGCCAGCACCAGGGAGGGACAGTCGAACTATGGCTACACCTTC. This chain joins TRBV2 and TRBJ1-2, with 7 bases fitting TRBD1. Losses at the gene ends were 7 bases for V and 2 bases for J; bases not matched to a gene: 10. CDR1 and CDR2 from the germline V gene are SNHLY and FYNNEI. The CDR3 contains 15 residues.